The entry that follows covers one TCR beta chain sequence. The antigen remains undetermined. Germline V gene lookup returns CDR1 SGHRS and CDR2 YFSETQ. V lost 7 bases, J lost 4 bases, and 10 bases stayed unmatched. The CDR3 spans 14 residues. This sample is part of a study of shared clonotypes between healthy human individuals. Study at large: For every donor, three CD4 naive, three CD4 memory, two CD8 naive and one CD8 memory plates were used. Findings of the study overall: Generation probability values for non-shared clonotypes were lower than those for clonotypes shared by all four donors.

Evenly divided among several immunoSEQ plates was the genomic DNA of each subset. Data came from immunoSEQ multiplex PCR; TCRdb stores just in-frame clones and leaves some out. Of about 2.4 million clones detected, roughly 93% appear once; the ten largest clones hold around 0.37%. The sequencing sample was made of naive CD4+ T cells from PBMCs. Subset in this sample: CD45RA+ positively selected. The chain employs TRBV5-1 and TRBJ2-7, with 8 bases identical to TRBD1. The clonotype was recovered from a man aged 18-30 years in good health. Some clones in this sample may be carry-over from other donors' samples. The DNA for the CDR3 is TGCGCCAGCTTTCCTCCAGGGGGCTTGTACGAGCAGTACTTC. This sequence encodes CASFPPGGLYEQYF.